Below, one T cell receptor (beta chain) is given with its context. Antigen specificity is unknown. The sample carries other DNA sequences with the same CDR3. The source of the sample is a study of shared clonotypes between healthy human individuals. Study-level findings and limits: Investigators collected only blood, and repertoires in tissues likely differ.

Generated by immunoSEQ multiplex PCR, the TCRdb table keeps only in-frame clones and is missing some. The table records about 680,000 clones, around two thirds of them present only once. Germline V gene sequence: CDR1 SGHDN, CDR2 FVKESK. There are 13 residues in the CDR3. Trimming removed 3 bases from V and 0 bases from J, with 5 bases in between. The sequence derives from a woman aged 25 to 39 in good health. What was sequenced was memory CD4+ T cells sorted from blood. The subset was: CD45RA-negative fraction. V usage is TRBV14 and J usage is TRBJ1-1; no clear D. The CDR3 DNA follows: TGTGCCAGCAGCCAGCAGCTGAACACTGAAGCTTTCTTT. It translates to CASSQQLNTEAFF.